This T cell receptor (beta chain) was found in a study of B cell selection in AIRE deficiency. CDR1 and CDR2 (germline): KGHSH, LQKENI. Trimming took off 3 bases at V and 0 bases at J, with 7 bases between the two ends. The CDR3 loop spans 14 amino acids. Concerning this clone: What it binds is unknown.

Study outcomes and limitations: Shared Treg sequences had shorter CDR3s, biased toward rearrangements with few non-templated insertions. With only TCRbeta sequenced, under 45% of shared healthy Treg sequences overlapped Tconv.

Profiling relied on immunoSEQ multiplex PCR, and the TCRdb table lists in-frame clones only, not all of them. This sample has roughly 3,100 clones, with about 78% found just once. Sorted regulatory T cells were CD4-positive, CD25-high and CD127-low or negative. The chain carries TRBV18 and TRBJ2-3; D remains unclear. The receptor's source is a human donor with AIRE deficiency. Sequences were obtained from Tregs sorted from PBMCs. The CDR3 DNA follows: TGTGCCAGCTCACCCGGGTTTAGCACAGATACGCAGTATTTT. It codes for CASSPGFSTDTQYF.